The rows below give T cell receptor beta chains drawn from one sample of a study of CD8 T cells in Susac syndrome. Using its own MiXCR run on the immunoSEQ multiplex PCR reads, TCRdb lists one record per CDR3 protein. The data contain about 180,000 distinct CDR3 sequences, roughly 94% of them singletons. Source material: CD4+ T cells from PBMCs. Source of these receptors: a human donor with Susac syndrome. Both conserved end residues are trimmed from each CDR3. Fields, in order: CDR3 protein, V gene, J gene, clone size. Size values are once, few and many counts, or a class for expanded clones, and some rows have none.

ASSLRGTSPHSSYNEQF	TRBV5-1	TRBJ2-1	-
ATKTGGDYNEQF	TRBV10-3	TRBJ2-1	-
SVGGAFNQPQH	TRBV29-1	TRBJ1-5	-
SAGGSVGETQY	TRBV29-1	TRBJ2-5	-
AISREVMNTEAF	TRBV10-3	TRBJ1-1	once
ASSLGVGAGEQY	TRBV7-2	TRBJ2-7	-
ASSLSRGGYNEQF	TRBV4-3	TRBJ2-1	-
ASSGQTYNSPLH	TRBV2	TRBJ1-6	-
ASSLGQGRNEQY	TRBV5-8	TRBJ2-7	-
AWSSGGNYNEQF	TRBV30	TRBJ2-1	-
ASSQPGVQETQY	TRBV6-6	TRBJ2-5	-
ASREGGQPQH	TRBV27	TRBJ1-5	-
SVEPSGGKTQY	TRBV29-1	TRBJ2-5	-
ASSVRGEAF	TRBV3-1	TRBJ1-1	once
AWGGGVSSGNTIY	TRBV30	TRBJ1-3	-
ASKSGGQETQY	TRBV19	TRBJ2-5	-
ASSKSGVPAEAF	TRBV5-1	TRBJ1-1	-